The clone carrying this T cell receptor (beta chain) came up a few times. Trimming left V 1 base short and J 0 bases short, with 8 bases between. The germline V gene has CDR1 SGHTS and CDR2 YDEGEE. CDR3 length equals 14 residues. The data originate from a study of brain T cells in children with intractable seizures. Profiling relied on immunoSEQ multiplex PCR, and the TCRdb table lists in-frame clones only, not all of them. The sample carries tens of thousands of clones, roughly 91% recorded once. V and J are TRBV5-8 and TRBJ2-7; D gene ambiguous. The clonotype was recovered from a boy in the first two years of life with tuberous sclerosis and intractable seizures. Material: peripheral blood, obtained at surgery. CDR3 bases: TGTGCCAGCAGCTTGAGATATAGCTCCTACGAGCAGTACTTC. Amino acids: CASSLRYSSYEQYF.